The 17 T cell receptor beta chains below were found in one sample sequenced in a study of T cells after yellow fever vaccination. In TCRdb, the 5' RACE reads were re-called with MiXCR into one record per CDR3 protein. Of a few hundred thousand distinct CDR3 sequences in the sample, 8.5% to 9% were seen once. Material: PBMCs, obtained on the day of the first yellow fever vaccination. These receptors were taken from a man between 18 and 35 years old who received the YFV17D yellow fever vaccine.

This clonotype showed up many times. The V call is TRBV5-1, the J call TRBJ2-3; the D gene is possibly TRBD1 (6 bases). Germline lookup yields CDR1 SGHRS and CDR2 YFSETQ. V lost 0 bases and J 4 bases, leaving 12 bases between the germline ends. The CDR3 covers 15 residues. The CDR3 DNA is TGCGCCAGCAGCTTGGAGGGACAACACGCAGATACGCAGTATTTT. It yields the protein CASSLEGQHADTQYF. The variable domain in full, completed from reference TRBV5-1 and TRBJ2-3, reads KAGVTQTPRYLIKTRGQQVTLSCSPISGHRSVSWYQQTPGQGLQFLFEYFSETQRNKGNFPGRFSGRQFSNSRSEMNVSTLELGDSALYLCASSLEGQHADTQYFGPGTRLTVL.

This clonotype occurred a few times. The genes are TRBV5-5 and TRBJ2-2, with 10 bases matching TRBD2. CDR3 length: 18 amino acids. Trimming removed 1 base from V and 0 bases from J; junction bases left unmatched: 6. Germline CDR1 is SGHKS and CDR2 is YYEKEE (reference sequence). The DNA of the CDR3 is TGTGCCAGCAGCTTGCTCCCGGGACTAGCGACGAACACCGGGGAGCTGTTTTTT. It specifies CASSLLPGLATNTGELFF.

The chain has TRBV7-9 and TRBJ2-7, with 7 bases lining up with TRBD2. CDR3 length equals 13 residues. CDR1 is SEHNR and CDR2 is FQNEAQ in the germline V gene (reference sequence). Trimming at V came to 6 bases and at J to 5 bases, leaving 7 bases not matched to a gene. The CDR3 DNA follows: TGTGCCAGCAGACCCCTGGGGGGGGACGAGCAGTACTTC. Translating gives CASRPLGGDEQYF.

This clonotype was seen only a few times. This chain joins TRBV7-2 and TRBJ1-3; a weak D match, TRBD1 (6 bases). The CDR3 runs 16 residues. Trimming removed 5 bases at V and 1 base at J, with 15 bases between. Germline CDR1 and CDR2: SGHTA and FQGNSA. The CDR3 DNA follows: TGTGCCAGCAGCCTAACCCACAGGGATTCTGGAAACACCATATATTTT. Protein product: CASSLTHRDSGNTIYF. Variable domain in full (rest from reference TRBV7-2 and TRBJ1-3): GAGVSQSPSNKVTEKGKDVELRCDPISGHTALYWYRQSLGQGLEFLIYFQGNSAPDKSGLPSDRFSAERTGGSVSTLTIQRTQQEDSAVYLCASSLTHRDSGNTIYFGEGSWLTVV.

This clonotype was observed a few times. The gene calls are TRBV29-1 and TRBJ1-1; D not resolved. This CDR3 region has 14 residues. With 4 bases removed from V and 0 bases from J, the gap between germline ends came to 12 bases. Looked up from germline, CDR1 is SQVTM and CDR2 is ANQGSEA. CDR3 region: CSVVSGSMNTEAFF. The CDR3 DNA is TGCAGCGTTGTATCGGGAAGCATGAACACTGAAGCTTTCTTT.

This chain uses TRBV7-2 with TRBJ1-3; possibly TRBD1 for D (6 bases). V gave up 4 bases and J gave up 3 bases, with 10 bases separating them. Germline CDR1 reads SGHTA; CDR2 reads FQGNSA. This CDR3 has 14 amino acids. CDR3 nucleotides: TGTGCCAGCAGCTCATACAGGGATGGAAACACCATATATTTT. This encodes CASSSYRDGNTIYF.

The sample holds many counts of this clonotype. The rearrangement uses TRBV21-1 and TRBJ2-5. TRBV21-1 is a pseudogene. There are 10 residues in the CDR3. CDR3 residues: CASSNGTQYF. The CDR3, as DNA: TGTGCCAGCAGCAATGGGACCCAGTACTTC.

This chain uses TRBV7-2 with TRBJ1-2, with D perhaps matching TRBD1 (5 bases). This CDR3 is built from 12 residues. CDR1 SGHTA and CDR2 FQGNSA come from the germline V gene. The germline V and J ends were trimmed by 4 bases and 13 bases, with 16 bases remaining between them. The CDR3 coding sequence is TGTGCCAGCAGCTCATACCAGGGCACGCTCACCTTC. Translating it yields CASSSYQGTLTF.

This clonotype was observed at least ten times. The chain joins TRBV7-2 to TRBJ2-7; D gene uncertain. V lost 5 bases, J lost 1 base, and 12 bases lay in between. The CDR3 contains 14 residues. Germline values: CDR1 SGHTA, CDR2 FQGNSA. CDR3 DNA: TGTGCCAGCAGCCTTACGAGGAGATCCTACGAGCAGTACGTC. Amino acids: CASSLTRRSYEQYV.

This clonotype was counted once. CDR3 nucleotide sequence: TGTGCCAGCAGCCCAGGCGGATGGGACAGGTACACAGATACGCAGTATTTT. As protein: CASSPGGWDRYTDTQYF. This chain links TRBV11-3 with TRBJ2-3, with 8 positions matching TRBD1. Trimming cost V 5 bases and J 2 bases; bases outside gene matches: 12. This CDR3 is built from 17 residues. Germline CDR1 reads SGHNT; CDR2 reads YENEEA.

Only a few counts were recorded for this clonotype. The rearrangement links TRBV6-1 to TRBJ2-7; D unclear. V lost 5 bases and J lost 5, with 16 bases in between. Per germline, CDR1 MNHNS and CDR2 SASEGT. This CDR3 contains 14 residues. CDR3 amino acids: CASSPLGTSNEQYF. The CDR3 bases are TGTGCCAGCAGTCCCTTGGGAACCTCAAACGAGCAGTACTTC.

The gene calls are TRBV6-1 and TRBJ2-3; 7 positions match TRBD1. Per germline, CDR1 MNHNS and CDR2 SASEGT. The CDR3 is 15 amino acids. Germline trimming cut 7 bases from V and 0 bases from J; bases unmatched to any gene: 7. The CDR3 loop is CASTRTGTSTDTQYF. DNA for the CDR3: TGTGCCAGCACCAGGACAGGTACTAGCACAGATACGCAGTATTTT.

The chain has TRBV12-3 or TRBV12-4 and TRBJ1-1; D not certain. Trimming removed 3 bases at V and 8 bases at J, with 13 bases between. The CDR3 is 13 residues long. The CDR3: CASSFVGSNEAFF. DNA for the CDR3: TGTGCCAGCAGTTTTGTCGGGAGTAACGAAGCTTTCTTT.

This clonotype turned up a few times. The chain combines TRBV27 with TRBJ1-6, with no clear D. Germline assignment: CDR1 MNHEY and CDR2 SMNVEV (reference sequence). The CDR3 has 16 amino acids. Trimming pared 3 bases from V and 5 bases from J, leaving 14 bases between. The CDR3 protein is CASSFGRVKDNSPLHF. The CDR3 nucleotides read TGTGCCAGCAGTTTCGGTAGGGTAAAGGATAATTCACCCCTCCACTTT.

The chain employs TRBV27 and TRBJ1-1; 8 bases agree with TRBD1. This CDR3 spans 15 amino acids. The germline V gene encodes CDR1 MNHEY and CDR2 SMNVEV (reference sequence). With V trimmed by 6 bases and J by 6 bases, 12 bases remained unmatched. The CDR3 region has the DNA TGTGCCAGCAGCTTTTACAGGGGGACGAGGGCTGAAGCTTTCTTT. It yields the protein CASSFYRGTRAEAFF.

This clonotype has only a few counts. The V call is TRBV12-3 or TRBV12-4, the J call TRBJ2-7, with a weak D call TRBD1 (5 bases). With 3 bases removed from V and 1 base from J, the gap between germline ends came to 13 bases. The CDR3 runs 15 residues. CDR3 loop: CASSFVGEKSYEQYF. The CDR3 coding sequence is TGTGCCAGCAGTTTTGTAGGGGAAAAGTCCTACGAGCAGTACTTC.

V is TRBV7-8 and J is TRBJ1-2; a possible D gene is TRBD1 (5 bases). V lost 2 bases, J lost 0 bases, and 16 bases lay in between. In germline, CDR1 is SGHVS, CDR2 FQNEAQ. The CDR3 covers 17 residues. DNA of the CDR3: TGTGCCAGCAGCTTAAACTGGGGCGGAGAAGCTAACTATGGCTACACCTTC. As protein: CASSLNWGGEANYGYTF.